Listed below are T cell receptor beta chains from one sample, sequenced in a study of cytomegalovirus exposure and HLA in healthy donors. This table comes from immunoSEQ multiplex PCR, and its TCRdb copy is limited to in-frame clones, with some not included. Of over 150,000 clones listed, approximately 81% were seen once; the top ten hold 0.38%. Material for sequencing was PBMCs. These receptors were taken from a boy aged 2 to 10 in good health and CMV-seronegative. CDR3s include the opening cysteine and the closing phenylalanine or tryptophan. The D gene is left open where the match is weak. A clone size is listed for some rows: how often the clone was seen (once, few, many), or a class if it is expanded.

d_call clone_size j_call v_call cdr3_nt cdr3_aa
TRBD1 NA TRBJ2-1 TRBV12-5 TGTGCTAGTGGCCTAACGGACAGGGTGGGGAATGAGCAGTTCTTC CASGLTDRVGNEQFF
NA NA TRBJ2-7 TRBV6-1 TGTGCCAGTCACGATCAGGGATTCGAGCAGTACTTC CASHDQGFEQYF
NA NA TRBJ1-4 TRBV6-5 TGTGCCAGCAGCTCCGGAGGATCGGATGAAAAACTGTTTTTT CASSSGGSDEKLFF
NA NA TRBJ1-3 TRBV19 TGTGCCAGTAGTCCGAATTCCGAGGGCTCTGGAAACACCATATATTTT CASSPNSEGSGNTIYF
TRBD2 NA TRBJ2-1 TRBV28 TGTGCCAGCAGCCCTTCCGCGGGAGGGGGTAATGAGCAGTTCTTC CASSPSAGGGNEQFF
NA NA TRBJ1-2 TRBV2 TGTGCCAGCAGGCAGGTTCAAACTAACTATGGCTACACCTTC CASRQVQTNYGYTF
NA NA TRBJ2-5 TRBV12-5 TGTGCTAGTGGTTTGGATCCCCTCCAAGAGACCCAGTACTTC CASGLDPLQETQYF
NA few TRBJ2-1 TRBV6-6 TGTGCCAGCAGACTACAGGGTAGTTGGTACAATGAGCAGTTCTTC CASRLQGSWYNEQFF
NA NA TRBJ1-1 TRBV27 TGTGCCAGCAGTTCCGAACCACGCCGGGCTTTCTTT CASSSEPRRAFF
NA NA TRBJ1-4 TRBV5-1 TGCGCCAGCAGCTTTGAACAGGCAACTAATGAAAAACTGTTTTTT CASSFEQATNEKLFF
TRBD2 few TRBJ2-7 TRBV5-1 TGCGCCAGCAGCTTGTCGACTAGCGGGACTTCCTACGAGCAGTACTTC CASSLSTSGTSYEQYF
TRBD1 NA TRBJ2-7 TRBV27 TGTGCCAGCAGTCACGGACAGGTCCCCTACGAGCAGTACTTC CASSHGQVPYEQYF
NA NA TRBJ2-1 TRBV5-1 TGCGCCAGCAGCTTGGCTGTTGAGCAGTTCTTC CASSLAVEQFF
TRBD1 once TRBJ1-5 TRBV27 TGTGCCAGCAGTCCACAGGGGACTCAGGATCAGCCCCAGCATTTT CASSPQGTQDQPQHF
NA NA TRBJ1-2 TRBV7-9 TGTGCCAGCAGCCGGAGACAGATCGATGGCTACACCTTC CASSRRQIDGYTF
NA NA TRBJ1-5 TRBV18 TGTGCCAGCTCACAGCTAGACAATCAGCCCCAGCATTTT CASSQLDNQPQHF
NA few TRBJ1-3 TRBV12-2 TGTGCAAGTCGCCGACTTACAAGCGGAGGAGGCGGAAACACCATATATTTT CASRRLTSGGGGNTIYF
TRBD2 NA TRBJ2-7 TRBV10-3 TGTGCCATCTCCTCGTTAGCGCGGGAGTCAAGGGAGCAGTACTTC CAISSLARESREQYF
TRBD1 NA TRBJ2-7 TRBV29-1 TGCAGCGTTGCGAGGACAGGCTACGAGCAGTACTTC CSVARTGYEQYF
NA NA TRBJ2-7 TRBV7-8 TGTGCCAGCAGCTCCAGGGCCGGTTCCTACGAGCAGTACTTC CASSSRAGSYEQYF
TRBD1 NA TRBJ1-1 TRBV18 TGTGCCAGCTCACCGGGACAGGGAGTGGGAACTGAAGCTTTCTTT CASSPGQGVGTEAFF
NA NA TRBJ2-7 TRBV15 TGTGCCACCAGCAGAGATTTGGGCAAAACCGGCGAGCAGTACTTC CATSRDLGKTGEQYF
TRBD2 NA TRBJ2-7 TRBV5-1 TGCGCCAGCAGCTTGGTTAGCGGGGGCGTGGACGAGCAGTACTTC CASSLVSGGVDEQYF
TRBD1 NA TRBJ1-2 TRBV20-1 TGCAGTGCTGGATCGGGACAGACCTACACCTTC CSAGSGQTYTF
TRBD1 NA TRBJ1-6 TRBV4-1 TGCGCCAGCAGCCAAGGGGGACAGGGACCACTGAATTCACCCCTCCACTTT CASSQGGQGPLNSPLHF
NA NA TRBJ2-5 TRBV11-3 TGTGCCAGCAGTCTGGGGCTAGAGGAGGAGACCCAGTACTTC CASSLGLEEETQYF
TRBD1 NA TRBJ2-1 TRBV6-1 TGTGCCAGCAGTGAGGCCAGGGGGAATGAGCAGTTCTTC CASSEARGNEQFF
TRBD2 NA TRBJ2-1 TRBV7-3 TGTGCCAGCAGCTTAAGCGGGAGGGCCTACAATGAGCAGTTCTTC CASSLSGRAYNEQFF
NA NA TRBJ1-1 TRBV2 TGTGCCAGCATCATCGCGTGGGGGGACACTGAAGCTTTCTTT CASIIAWGDTEAFF
TRBD1 NA TRBJ1-2 TRBV5-1 TGCGCCAGCAGGTCTGGGGACAGTGAGGCGGGCTCCTATGGCTACACCTTC CASRSGDSEAGSYGYTF
NA NA TRBJ2-1 TRBV5-1 TGCGCCAGCAGCTTCTTAGACAGCTACAATGAGCAGTTCTTC CASSFLDSYNEQFF
NA NA TRBJ2-1 TRBV5-4 TGTGCCAGCAGCTCTGCGGGGTATAATGAGCAGTTCTTC CASSSAGYNEQFF
TRBD1 NA TRBJ2-7 TRBV30 TGTGCCTTTGGGGACAGCTCCTACGAGCAGTACTTC CAFGDSSYEQYF
TRBD2 NA TRBJ2-1 TRBV7-9 TGTGCCAGCAGCTCTCAGATAAGGACTAGCGGGAGGGCCGGTGAGCAGTTCTTC CASSSQIRTSGRAGEQFF
TRBD1 NA TRBJ1-5 TRBV7-9 TGTGCCAGCACCACCGGGACAGCCAGCAATCAGCCCCAGCATTTT CASTTGTASNQPQHF
TRBD1 NA TRBJ2-3 TRBV9 TGTGCCAGCAGCTTGGGGACAGGGTTGGCAGATACGCAGTATTTT CASSLGTGLADTQYF
TRBD2 NA TRBJ2-1 TRBV2 TGTGCCAGCAGTGAACTGGGAGGGCCCAATGAGCAGTTCTTC CASSELGGPNEQFF
NA NA TRBJ1-6 TRBV4-1 TGCGCCAGCAGCCAAGATACCTTAGTTTTTAATTCACCCCTCCACTTT CASSQDTLVFNSPLHF
TRBD1 NA TRBJ1-2 TRBV10-3 TGTGCCATCAGTGAGTCTATCGGACAGGGTTATGGCTACACCTTC CAISESIGQGYGYTF
NA NA TRBJ2-7 TRBV27 TGTGCCAGCAGTTTATCTTCCCTATACGAGCAGTACTTC CASSLSSLYEQYF
NA NA TRBJ1-5 TRBV27 TGTGCCAGCAGTTTATATCGTTATAGCAATCAGCCCCAGCATTTT CASSLYRYSNQPQHF
TRBD1 NA TRBJ2-5 TRBV6-1 TGTGCCAGCAGTGAGGACACAGGGGCAGAGACCCAGTACTTC CASSEDTGAETQYF
TRBD1 NA TRBJ2-5 TRBV6-1 TGTGCCAGCAGTGAATCGGGACAGGGTGGCTGGGAGACCCAGTACTTC CASSESGQGGWETQYF
NA NA TRBJ1-2 TRBV27 TGTGCCAGCAGTTTTCGGGGGGTCAACTATGGCTACACCTTC CASSFRGVNYGYTF
NA NA TRBJ2-1 TRBV4-1 TGCGCCAGCAGCCAAGATTTCGGCGGCCCGACCTACAATGAGCAGTTCTTC CASSQDFGGPTYNEQFF
TRBD1 NA TRBJ2-7 TRBV11-1 TGTGCCAGCAGCAGACCGGGACAGGGCTACTACGAGCAGTACTTC CASSRPGQGYYEQYF